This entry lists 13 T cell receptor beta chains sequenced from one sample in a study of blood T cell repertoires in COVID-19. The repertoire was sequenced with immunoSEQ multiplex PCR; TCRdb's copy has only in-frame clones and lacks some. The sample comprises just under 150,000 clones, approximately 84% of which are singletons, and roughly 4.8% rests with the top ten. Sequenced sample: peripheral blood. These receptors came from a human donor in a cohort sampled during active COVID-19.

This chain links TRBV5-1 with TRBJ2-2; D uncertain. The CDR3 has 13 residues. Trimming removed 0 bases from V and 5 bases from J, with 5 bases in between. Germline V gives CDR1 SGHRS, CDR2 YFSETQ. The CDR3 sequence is CASSLELTGELFF. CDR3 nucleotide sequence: TGCGCCAGCAGCTTGGAGCTGACCGGGGAGCTGTTTTTT.

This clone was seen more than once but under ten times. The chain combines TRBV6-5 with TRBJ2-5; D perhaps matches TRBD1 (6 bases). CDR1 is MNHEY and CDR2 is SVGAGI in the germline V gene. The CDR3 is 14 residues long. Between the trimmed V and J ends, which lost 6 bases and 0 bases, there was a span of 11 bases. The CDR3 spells CASRLDRYQETQYF. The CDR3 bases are TGTGCCAGCAGACTCGACAGGTACCAAGAGACCCAGTACTTC.

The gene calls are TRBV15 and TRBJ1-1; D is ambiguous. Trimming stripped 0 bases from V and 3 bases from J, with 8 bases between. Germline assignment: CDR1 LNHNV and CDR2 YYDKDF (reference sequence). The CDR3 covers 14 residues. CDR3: CATSRDLRDTEAFF. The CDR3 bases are TGTGCCACCAGCAGAGATCTCCGGGACACTGAAGCTTTCTTT.

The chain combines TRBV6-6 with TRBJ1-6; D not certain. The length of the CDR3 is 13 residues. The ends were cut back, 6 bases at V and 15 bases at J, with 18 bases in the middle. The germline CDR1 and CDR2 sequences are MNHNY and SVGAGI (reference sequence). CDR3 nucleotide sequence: TGTGCCAGCAGCCGCGATGGGGAGGCAGTCCTCCACTTT. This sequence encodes CASSRDGEAVLHF.

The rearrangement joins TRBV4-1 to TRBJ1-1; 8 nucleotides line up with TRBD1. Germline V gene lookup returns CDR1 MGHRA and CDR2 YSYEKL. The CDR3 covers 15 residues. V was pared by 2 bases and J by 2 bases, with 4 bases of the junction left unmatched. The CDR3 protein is CASSQPTGANTEAFF. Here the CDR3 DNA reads TGCGCCAGCAGCCAACCGACAGGGGCCAACACTGAAGCTTTCTTT.

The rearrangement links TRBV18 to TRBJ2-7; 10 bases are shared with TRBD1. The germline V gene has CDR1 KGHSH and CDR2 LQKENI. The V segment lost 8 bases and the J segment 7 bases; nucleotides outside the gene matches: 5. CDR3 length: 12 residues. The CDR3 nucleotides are TGTGCCAGCGCGGGACAGGGGTCAGAGCAGTACGTC. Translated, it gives CASAGQGSEQYV.

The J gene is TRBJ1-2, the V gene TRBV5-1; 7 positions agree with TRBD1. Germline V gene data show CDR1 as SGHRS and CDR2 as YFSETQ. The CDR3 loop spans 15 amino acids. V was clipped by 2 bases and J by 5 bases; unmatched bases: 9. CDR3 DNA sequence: TGCGCCAGCAGCTTTGGTTCGACAGGGAAATATGGCTACACCTTC. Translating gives CASSFGSTGKYGYTF.

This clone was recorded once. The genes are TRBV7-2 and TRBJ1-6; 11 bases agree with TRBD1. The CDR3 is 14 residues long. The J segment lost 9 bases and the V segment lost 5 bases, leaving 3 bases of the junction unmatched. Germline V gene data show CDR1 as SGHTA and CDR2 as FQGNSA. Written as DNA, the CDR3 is TGTGCCAGCAGCCCGGGACAGGGGGTTTCACCCCTCCACTTT. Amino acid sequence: CASSPGQGVSPLHF.

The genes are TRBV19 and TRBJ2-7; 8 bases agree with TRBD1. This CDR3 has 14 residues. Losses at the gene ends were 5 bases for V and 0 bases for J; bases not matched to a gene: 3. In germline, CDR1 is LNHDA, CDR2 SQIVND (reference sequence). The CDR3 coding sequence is TGTGCCAGTAGTCGGGACAGGTCCTCCTACGAGCAGTACTTC. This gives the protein CASSRDRSSYEQYF.

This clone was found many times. Written as DNA, the CDR3 is TGTGCCAGCAGCTTAGAAGGTGGAGGACAGGGGTACTTC. Translating gives CASSLEGGGQGYF. The chain employs TRBV7-2 and TRBJ2-7, with TRBD1 matching 8 bases. The CDR3 contains 13 residues. Germline V lookup: CDR1 SGHTA, CDR2 FQGNSA. V lost 1 base to trimming and J lost 12 bases; unmatched junction nucleotides: 8.

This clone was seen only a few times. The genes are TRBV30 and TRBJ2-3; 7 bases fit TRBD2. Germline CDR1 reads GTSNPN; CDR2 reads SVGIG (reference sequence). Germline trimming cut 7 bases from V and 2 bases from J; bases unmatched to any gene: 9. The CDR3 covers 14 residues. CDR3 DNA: TGTGCCTCCTACGGGGGGATTTTCACAGATACGCAGTATTTT. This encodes CASYGGIFTDTQYF.

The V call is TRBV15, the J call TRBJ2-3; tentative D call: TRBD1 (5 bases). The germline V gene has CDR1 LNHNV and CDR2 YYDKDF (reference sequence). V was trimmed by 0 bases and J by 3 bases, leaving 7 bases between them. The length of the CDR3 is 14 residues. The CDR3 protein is CATSRDKGTDTQYF. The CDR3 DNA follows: TGTGCCACCAGCAGAGATAAGGGGACAGATACGCAGTATTTT.

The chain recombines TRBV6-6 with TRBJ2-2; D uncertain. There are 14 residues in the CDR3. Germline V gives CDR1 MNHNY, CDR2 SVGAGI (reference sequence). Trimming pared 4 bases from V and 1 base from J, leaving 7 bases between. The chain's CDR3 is CASSSRGNTGELFF. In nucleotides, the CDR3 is TGTGCCAGCAGTTCGCGAGGGAACACCGGGGAGCTGTTTTTT.